Each of the 22 T cell receptor beta chains below was sequenced from the same sample in a study of T-cell reconstitution after alpha-beta-depleted transplantation in children. A library of TCRbeta sequences, prepared with unique molecular identifiers, was generated. TCRdb reprocessed the PCR reads via MiXCR and lists one record per CDR3 protein. The data contain a few hundred thousand distinct CDR3 sequences, around 27% of them seen just once; the ten biggest clones take up under 45%. The sample was PBMCs, taken before TCRalphabeta/CD19-depleted stem cell transplant. The receptor source for this set is a boy in the first two years of life with Wiskott-Aldrich syndrome, due to receive a stem cell transplant.

CDR3 coding DNA: TGTGCCACCAGTGTCCCGGGACGTTCTCAGTATTTT. Amino acids: CATSVPGRSQYF. The rearrangement links TRBV24-1 to TRBJ2-3, with D perhaps TRBD1 or TRBD2 (5 bases each). Germline-derived CDR1 and CDR2 are KGHDR and SFDVKD. V gave up 5 bases and J gave up 12 bases, with 14 bases separating them. The CDR3 extends over 12 amino acids.

This clonotype was observed a few times. CDR3 sequence (DNA): TGCGCCAGCAGCTTGTCCGACACACACTACAATGAGCAGTTCTTC. This codes for CASSLSDTHYNEQFF. The gene calls are TRBV5-1 and TRBJ2-1; D not resolved. This CDR3 is 15 amino acids long. The germline V gene has CDR1 SGHRS and CDR2 YFSETQ. V was cut by 1 base and J by 3 bases, with 11 bases left in between.

This clonotype was picked up one time. This rearrangement joins TRBV20-1 to TRBJ2-7; 7 bases fit TRBD2. The CDR3 is made up of 14 amino acids. The J segment lost 3 bases and the V segment lost 3 bases, leaving 8 bases of the junction unmatched. The V gene's germline CDR1 is DFQATT and CDR2 SNEGSKA (reference sequence). The CDR3 DNA reads TGCAGTGCTAGGGGTAGCGGGCTTAGCTACGAGCAGTACTTC. Residues: CSARGSGLSYEQYF.

The count of this clonotype is one. The chain carries TRBV5-1 and TRBJ2-5; 9 bases fit TRBD2. Trimming at V came to 5 bases and at J to 5 bases, leaving 10 bases not matched to a gene. CDR1 SGHRS and CDR2 YFSETQ come from the germline V gene. The CDR3 sequence is 15 residues long. The DNA of the CDR3 is TGCGCCAGCAGGAATGGTGTAGCGGGAGCTGAGACCCAGTACTTC. As protein: CASRNGVAGAETQYF.

This clonotype was found many times. The junction differs from germline at one of its ends, possibly a read error. The chain is built from TRBV5-1 and TRBJ2-7; 11 bases are a match to TRBD1. Germline V gene lookup returns CDR1 SGHRS and CDR2 YFSETQ. CDR3 size: 14 residues. CDR3 region: CASSSGTGGYEQYF. The CDR3 DNA sequence: TGTGCCAGCAGCTCCGGGACAGGGGGCTACGAGCAGTACTTC. The full variable domain, completed using reference TRBV5-1 and TRBJ2-7, is KAGVTQTPRYLIKTRGQQVTLSCSPISGHRSVSWYQQTPGQGLQFLFEYFSETQRNKGNFPGRFSGRQFSNSRSEMNVSTLELGDSALYLCASSSGTGGYEQYFGPGTRLTVT.

The chain links TRBV4-2 to TRBJ2-3, with unresolved D. Germline-derived CDR1 and CDR2 are LGHNA and YNFKEQ. The length of the CDR3 is 15 residues. V lost 1 base, J lost 2 bases, and 10 bases lay in between. CDR3 amino acids: CASSQGHHPTDTQYF. In DNA, the CDR3 is TGTGCCAGCAGCCAAGGTCACCACCCCACAGATACGCAGTATTTT.

This clonotype was counted between two and nine times. The rearrangement uses TRBV11-1 and TRBJ1-1; 7 bases fit TRBD1. The V gene's germline CDR1 is SGHAT and CDR2 FQDESV (reference sequence). Trimming took 1 base from V and 6 from J; bases not matched to a gene: 20. CDR3 length: 19 amino acids. CDR3 sequence: CASSLDTPGVKGAFAEAFF. CDR3 in DNA: TGTGCCAGCAGCTTAGACACCCCGGGGGTTAAGGGGGCTTTCGCTGAAGCTTTCTTT. Looking up the rest from reference TRBV11-1 and TRBJ1-1 gives the full variable domain: EAEVAQSPRYKITEKSQAVAFWCDPISGHATLYWYRQILGQGPELLVQFQDESVVDDSQLPKDRFSAERLKGVDSTLKIQPAELGDSAMYLCASSLDTPGVKGAFAEAFFGQGTRLTVV.

The chain joins TRBV15 to TRBJ1-5, with no clear D. Trimming left V 5 bases short and J 4 bases short, with 6 bases between. This CDR3 contains 12 residues. The germline V gene has CDR1 LNHNV and CDR2 YYDKDF (reference sequence). CDR3 amino acids: CATSQPNQPQHF. In DNA form, the CDR3 reads TGTGCCACCAGCCAGCCTAATCAGCCCCAGCATTTT.

The chain combines TRBV25-1 with TRBJ2-1, with no clear D. The germline CDR1 and CDR2 sequences are MGHDK and SYGVNS. CDR3 size: 11 residues. V was trimmed by 4 bases and J by 6 bases, leaving 4 bases between them. CDR3 DNA sequence: TGTGCCAGCAGTGTCGCCAATGAGCAGTTCTTC. Translating it yields CASSVANEQFF.

This rearrangement joins TRBV20-1 to TRBJ1-6; 9 bases match TRBD1. Germline V lookup: CDR1 DFQATT, CDR2 SNEGSKA (reference sequence). V shed 6 bases and J 0 bases; nucleotides not matched to a gene: 9. The length of the CDR3 is 17 residues. CDR3 in amino acids: CSAAGTGKSSYNSPLHF. CDR3 sequence (DNA): TGCAGTGCGGCCGGGACAGGGAAAAGCTCCTATAATTCACCCCTCCACTTT.

This clonotype was counted a few times. This chain links TRBV29-1 with TRBJ1-1; D is unresolved. The V end was cut by 6 bases, the J end by 0 bases, with 8 bases between. From germline, CDR1 is SQVTM and CDR2 ANQGSEA. The CDR3 length is 12 residues. The DNA for the CDR3 is TGCAGCGTCGGTGTAATGAACACTGAAGCTTTCTTT. Its translation: CSVGVMNTEAFF.

The gene calls are TRBV6-6 and TRBJ2-1, with 9 bases aligning to TRBD1. Unmatched junction bases numbered 5, after V lost 6 bases and J lost 8 bases. This CDR3 spans 13 amino acids. Germline V gene data show CDR1 as MNHNY and CDR2 as SVGAGI (reference sequence). CDR3 amino acids: CASSRDRVYEQFF. The CDR3 coding sequence is TGTGCCAGCAGCCGGGACAGGGTGTATGAGCAGTTCTTC.

The J gene is TRBJ1-1, the V gene TRBV28; D remains ambiguous. There are 12 residues in the CDR3. CDR1 is MDHEN and CDR2 is SYDVKM in the germline V gene. The V end lost 8 bases, the J end lost 1 base, and 8 bases lay between the germline ends. This chain's CDR3 is CASFSRNTEAFF. In DNA form, the CDR3 reads TGTGCCAGCTTCAGCAGGAACACTGAAGCTTTCTTT. The complete variable domain, with remaining parts taken from reference TRBV28 and TRBJ1-1, reads DVKVTQSSRYLVKRTGEKVFLECVQDMDHENMFWYRQDPGLGLRLIYFSYDVKMKEKGDIPEGYSVSREKKERFSLILESASTNQTSMYLCASFSRNTEAFFGQGTRLTVV.

This clonotype was picked up a small number of times. The J gene is TRBJ2-5, the V gene TRBV10-3; TRBD1 matches 7 bases. Trimming removed 10 bases from V and 5 bases from J; junction bases left unmatched: 13. The CDR3 runs 14 residues. Germline-derived CDR1 and CDR2 are ENHRY and SYGVKD. CDR3 nucleotides: TGTGCCACAAGAACAGGCCTCAGGGGGGAGACCCAGTACTTC. As protein: CATRTGLRGETQYF.

The chain carries TRBV5-1 and TRBJ1-1, with TRBD1 as a possible D gene (5 bases). The length of the CDR3 is 17 residues. The V and J ends lost 4 bases and 5 bases respectively, with 24 bases between them. The V gene's germline CDR1 is SGHRS and CDR2 YFSETQ. CDR3 in amino acids: CASSPSKAQGVGTEAFF. The CDR3 coding sequence is TGCGCCAGCAGCCCCTCTAAAGCTCAGGGAGTAGGTACTGAAGCTTTCTTT. Using reference TRBV5-1 and TRBJ1-1 for the parts outside the CDR3, the full variable domain is KAGVTQTPRYLIKTRGQQVTLSCSPISGHRSVSWYQQTPGQGLQFLFEYFSETQRNKGNFPGRFSGRQFSNSRSEMNVSTLELGDSALYLCASSPSKAQGVGTEAFFGQGTRLTVV.

Comment on this clonotype: One end of the junction is discordant with germline, which a read error may explain. The chain has TRBV20-1 and TRBJ2-7; D assignment may be TRBD1 or TRBD2 (6 bases each). The CDR3 has 10 amino acids. Germline assignment: CDR1 DFQATT and CDR2 SNEGSKA (reference sequence). CDR3 sequence reads: CRLRGGTDAF. The CDR3 bases are TGCAGGCTTAGAGGGGGGACGGACGCCTTC.

V is TRBV12-3 or TRBV12-4 and J is TRBJ2-3; D unresolved. CDR3 length equals 15 residues. Trimming stripped 6 bases from V and 2 bases from J, with 15 bases between. The chain's CDR3 is CASSRDEGYTDTQYF. CDR3 DNA sequence: TGTGCCAGCAGCCGTGACGAAGGTTACACAGATACGCAGTATTTT.

CDR3 nucleotides: TGCGCCAGCAGTCGCGACCCGGACACCGGGGAGCTGTTTTTT. Protein sequence: CASSRDPDTGELFF. The chain is built from TRBV5-1 and TRBJ2-2, with no clear D. Germline CDR1 reads SGHRS; CDR2 reads YFSETQ. The CDR3 has 14 amino acids. The V and J ends lost 5 bases and 3 bases respectively, with 11 bases between them.

This clonotype was recorded only once. The rearrangement uses TRBV20-1 and TRBJ2-3, with D unclear. Germline-derived CDR1 and CDR2 are DFQATT and SNEGSKA (reference sequence). CDR3 length: 15 amino acids. The ends were cut back, 0 bases at V and 2 bases at J, with 12 bases in the middle. CDR3 DNA sequence: TGCAGTGCTAGAGATGGCGAGCGATACACAGATACGCAGTATTTT. This encodes CSARDGERYTDTQYF.

The gene calls are TRBV5-1 and TRBJ2-2, with a weak D call TRBD1 (6 bases). The CDR3 totals 16 residues. Trimming removed 3 bases from V and 7 bases from J, with 19 bases in between. Germline V gives CDR1 SGHRS, CDR2 YFSETQ. The CDR3 DNA reads TGCGCCAGCAGCTACTCACACAGGGAAACCGGCGGGGAGCTGTTTTTT. Amino acid sequence: CASSYSHRETGGELFF.

The V call is TRBV9, the J call TRBJ2-7; 8 nucleotides match TRBD1. With V trimmed by 2 bases and J by 4 bases, 5 bases remained unmatched. The CDR3 consists of 14 residues. Germline CDR1 SGDLS, CDR2 YYNGEE. The CDR3 reads CASSVGGQGYEQYF. In nucleotides, the CDR3 is TGTGCCAGCAGCGTCGGTGGACAGGGTTACGAGCAGTACTTC.

This clonotype occurred a few times. The rearrangement uses TRBV12-3 or TRBV12-4 and TRBJ2-4; 9 positions agree with TRBD1. V shed 6 bases, J shed 4 bases, and the junction held 7 bases outside the gene matches. CDR3 length: 15 residues. CDR3 amino acids: CASRKTGGAKNIQYF. CDR3 in DNA: TGTGCCAGCAGGAAAACAGGGGGCGCGAAAAACATTCAGTACTTC.